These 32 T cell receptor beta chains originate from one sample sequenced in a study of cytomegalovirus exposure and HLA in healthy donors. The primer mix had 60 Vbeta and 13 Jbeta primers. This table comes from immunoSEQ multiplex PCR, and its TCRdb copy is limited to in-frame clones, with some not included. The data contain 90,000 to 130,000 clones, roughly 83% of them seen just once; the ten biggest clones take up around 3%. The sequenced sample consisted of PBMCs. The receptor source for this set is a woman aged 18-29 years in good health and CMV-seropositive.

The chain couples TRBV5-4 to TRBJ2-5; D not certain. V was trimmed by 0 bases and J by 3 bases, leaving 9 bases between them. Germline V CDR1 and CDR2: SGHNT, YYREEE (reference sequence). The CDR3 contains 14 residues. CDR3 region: CASSLDSVKETQYF. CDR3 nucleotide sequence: TGTGCCAGCAGCTTGGACAGTGTCAAAGAGACCCAGTACTTC.

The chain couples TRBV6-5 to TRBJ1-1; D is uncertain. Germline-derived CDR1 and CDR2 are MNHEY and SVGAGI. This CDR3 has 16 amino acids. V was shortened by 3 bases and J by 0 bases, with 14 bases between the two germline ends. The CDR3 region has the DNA TGTGCCAGCAGTTATGGGGAGACGGTTCTGAACACTGAAGCTTTCTTT. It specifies CASSYGETVLNTEAFF.

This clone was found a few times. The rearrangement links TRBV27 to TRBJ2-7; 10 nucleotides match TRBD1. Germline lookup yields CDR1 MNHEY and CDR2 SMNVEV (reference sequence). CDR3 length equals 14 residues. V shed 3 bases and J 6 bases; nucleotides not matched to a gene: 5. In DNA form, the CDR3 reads TGTGCCAGCAGTTTGGGACAGGGGTTCCGCGAGCAGTACTTC. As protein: CASSLGQGFREQYF.

The CDR3 region is CASSRTSGPSRETQYF. DNA of the CDR3: TGCGCCAGCAGCCGGACTAGCGGGCCGTCCCGGGAGACCCAGTACTTC. The V gene is TRBV10-2, the J gene TRBJ2-5; 11 nucleotides align to TRBD2. The length of the CDR3 is 16 residues. CDR1 is WSHSY, CDR2 SAAADI, per germline. V dropped 6 bases and J dropped 5; count of bases not matched to a gene: 11.

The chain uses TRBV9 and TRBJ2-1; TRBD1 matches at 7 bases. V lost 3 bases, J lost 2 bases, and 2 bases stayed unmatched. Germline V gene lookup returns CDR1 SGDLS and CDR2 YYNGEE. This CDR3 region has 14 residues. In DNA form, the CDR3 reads TGTGCCAGCAGCGCGCAGGGGGCCTACAATGAGCAGTTCTTC. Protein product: CASSAQGAYNEQFF.

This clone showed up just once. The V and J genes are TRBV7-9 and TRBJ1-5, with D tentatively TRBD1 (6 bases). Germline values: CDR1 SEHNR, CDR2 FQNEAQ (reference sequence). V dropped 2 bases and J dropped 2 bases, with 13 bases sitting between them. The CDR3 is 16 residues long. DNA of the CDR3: TGTGCCAGCAGCTTACCCGGGGCAGGGGGCAATCAGCCCCAGCATTTT. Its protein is CASSLPGAGGNQPQHF.

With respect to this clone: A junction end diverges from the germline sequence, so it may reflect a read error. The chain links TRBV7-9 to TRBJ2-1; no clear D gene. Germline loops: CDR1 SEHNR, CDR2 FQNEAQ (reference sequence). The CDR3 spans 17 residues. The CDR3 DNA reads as TGTTCCAGCAGCCAGTTGTCGCAGCGCCTGAGGTACAATGAGCAGTTCTTC. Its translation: CSSSQLSQRLRYNEQFF. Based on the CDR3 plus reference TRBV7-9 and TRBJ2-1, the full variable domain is DTGVSQNPRHKITKRGQNVTFRCDPISEHNRLYWYRQTLGQGPEFLTYFQNEAQLEKSRLLSDRFSAERPKGSFSTLEIQRTEQGDSAMYLCSSSQLSQRLRYNEQFFGPGTRLTVL.

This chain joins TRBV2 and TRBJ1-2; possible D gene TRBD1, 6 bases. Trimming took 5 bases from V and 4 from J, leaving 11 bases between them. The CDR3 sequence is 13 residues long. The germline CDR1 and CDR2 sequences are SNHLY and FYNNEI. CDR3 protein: CASSTQDSYGYTF. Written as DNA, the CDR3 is TGTGCCAGCAGTACACAGGACAGCTATGGCTACACCTTC.

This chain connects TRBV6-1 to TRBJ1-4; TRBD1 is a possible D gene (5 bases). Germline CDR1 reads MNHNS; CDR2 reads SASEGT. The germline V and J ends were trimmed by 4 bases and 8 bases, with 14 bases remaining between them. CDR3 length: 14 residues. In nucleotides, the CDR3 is TGTGCCAGCAGTGTGACAGCCCCTTGGGAAAAACTGTTTTTT. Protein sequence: CASSVTAPWEKLFF.

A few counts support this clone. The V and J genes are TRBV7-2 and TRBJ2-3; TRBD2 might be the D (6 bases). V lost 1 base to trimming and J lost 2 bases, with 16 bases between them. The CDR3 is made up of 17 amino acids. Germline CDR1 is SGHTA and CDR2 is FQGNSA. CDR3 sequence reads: CASSLVGGAFDTDTQYF. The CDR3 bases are TGTGCCAGCAGCTTAGTCGGCGGGGCTTTTGACACAGATACGCAGTATTTT.

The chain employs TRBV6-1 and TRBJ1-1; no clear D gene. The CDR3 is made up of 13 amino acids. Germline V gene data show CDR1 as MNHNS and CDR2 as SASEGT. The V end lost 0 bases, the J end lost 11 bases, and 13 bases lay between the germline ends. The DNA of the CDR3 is TGTGCCAGCAGTGAAGCAACCAGGATTGGCGCTTTCTTT. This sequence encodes CASSEATRIGAFF.

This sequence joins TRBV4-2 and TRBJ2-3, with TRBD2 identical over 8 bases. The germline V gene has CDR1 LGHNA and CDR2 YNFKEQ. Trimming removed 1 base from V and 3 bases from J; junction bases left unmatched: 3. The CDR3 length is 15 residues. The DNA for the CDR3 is TGTGCCAGCAGCCAAGGGCCGGGGGGGACAGATACGCAGTATTTT. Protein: CASSQGPGGTDTQYF.

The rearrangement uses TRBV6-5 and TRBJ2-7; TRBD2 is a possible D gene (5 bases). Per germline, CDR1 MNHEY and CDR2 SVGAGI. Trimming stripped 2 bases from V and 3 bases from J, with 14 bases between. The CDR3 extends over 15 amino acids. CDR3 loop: CASSYGGLLGYEQYF. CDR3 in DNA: TGTGCCAGCAGTTACGGAGGTCTTCTAGGCTACGAGCAGTACTTC.

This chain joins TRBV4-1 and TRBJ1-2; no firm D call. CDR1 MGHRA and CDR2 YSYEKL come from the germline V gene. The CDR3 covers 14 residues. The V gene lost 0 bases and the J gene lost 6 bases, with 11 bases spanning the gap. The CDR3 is CASSQEWEMNGYTF. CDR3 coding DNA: TGCGCCAGCAGCCAAGAATGGGAGATGAATGGCTACACCTTC.

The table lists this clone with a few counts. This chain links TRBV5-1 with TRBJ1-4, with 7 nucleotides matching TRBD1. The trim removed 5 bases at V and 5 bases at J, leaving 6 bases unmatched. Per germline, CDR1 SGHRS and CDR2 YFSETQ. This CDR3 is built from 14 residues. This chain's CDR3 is CASSQDRRNEKLFF. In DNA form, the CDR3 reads TGCGCCAGCAGTCAGGACAGGCGAAATGAAAAACTGTTTTTT.

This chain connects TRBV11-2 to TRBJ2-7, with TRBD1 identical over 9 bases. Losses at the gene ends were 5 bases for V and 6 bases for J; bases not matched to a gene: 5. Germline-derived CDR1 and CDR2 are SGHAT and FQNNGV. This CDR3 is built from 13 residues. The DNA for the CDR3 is TGTGCCAGCAGCCCCACAGGGGGCTTCGAGCAGTACTTC. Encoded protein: CASSPTGGFEQYF. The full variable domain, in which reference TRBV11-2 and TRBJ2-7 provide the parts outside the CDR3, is EAGVAQSPRYKIIEKRQSVAFWCNPISGHATLYWYQQILGQGPKLLIQFQNNGVVDDSQLPKDRFSAERLKGVDSTLKIQPAKLEDSAVYLCASSPTGGFEQYFGPGTRLTVT.

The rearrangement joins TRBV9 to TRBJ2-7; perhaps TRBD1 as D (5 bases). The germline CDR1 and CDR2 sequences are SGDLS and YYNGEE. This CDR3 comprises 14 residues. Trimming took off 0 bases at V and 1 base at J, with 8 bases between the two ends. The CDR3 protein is CASSVGPGSYEQYF. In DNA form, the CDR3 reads TGTGCCAGCAGCGTAGGGCCAGGGTCCTACGAGCAGTACTTC.

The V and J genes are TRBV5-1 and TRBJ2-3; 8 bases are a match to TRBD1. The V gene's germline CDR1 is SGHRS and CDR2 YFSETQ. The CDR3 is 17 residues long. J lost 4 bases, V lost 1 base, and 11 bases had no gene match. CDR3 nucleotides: TGCGCCAGCAGCTTGCGACCGGGACAGGTGGGATCAGATACGCAGTATTTT. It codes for CASSLRPGQVGSDTQYF.

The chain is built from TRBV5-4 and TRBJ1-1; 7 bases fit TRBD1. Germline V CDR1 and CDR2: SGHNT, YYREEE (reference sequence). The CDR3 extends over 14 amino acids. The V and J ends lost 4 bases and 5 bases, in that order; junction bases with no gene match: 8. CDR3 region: CASSQRQGNTEAFF. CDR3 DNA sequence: TGTGCCAGCAGCCAAAGACAGGGAAATACTGAAGCTTTCTTT.

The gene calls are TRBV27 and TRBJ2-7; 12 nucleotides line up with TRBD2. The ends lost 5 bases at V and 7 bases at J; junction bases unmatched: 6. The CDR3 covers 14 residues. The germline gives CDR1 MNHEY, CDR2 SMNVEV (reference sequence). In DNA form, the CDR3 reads TGTGCCAGCAGTCTCAGACTAGCGGGAGTGGAGCAGTACTTC. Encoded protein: CASSLRLAGVEQYF.

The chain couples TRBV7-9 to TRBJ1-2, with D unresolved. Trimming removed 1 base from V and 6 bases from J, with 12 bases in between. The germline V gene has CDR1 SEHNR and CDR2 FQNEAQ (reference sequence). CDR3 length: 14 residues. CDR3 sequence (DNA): TGTGCCAGCAGCTTAGGTGTTTGGGGAGATGGCTACACCTTC. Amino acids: CASSLGVWGDGYTF.

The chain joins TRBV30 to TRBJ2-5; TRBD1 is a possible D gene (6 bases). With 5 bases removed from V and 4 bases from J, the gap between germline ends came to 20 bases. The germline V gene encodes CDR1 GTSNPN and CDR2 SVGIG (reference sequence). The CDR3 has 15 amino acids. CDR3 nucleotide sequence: TGTGCCTGGGCCCTCGGACAGTATGGAGTAGAGACCCAGTACTTC. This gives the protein CAWALGQYGVETQYF.

The CDR3 bases are TGTGCCAGTAGTACCCCAGATAGCAATCAGCCCCAGCATTTT. This codes for CASSTPDSNQPQHF. The chain recombines TRBV19 with TRBJ1-5; D unclear. The CDR3 loop spans 14 amino acids. V was cut by 4 bases and J by 0 bases, with 7 bases left in between. In germline, CDR1 is LNHDA, CDR2 SQIVND (reference sequence).

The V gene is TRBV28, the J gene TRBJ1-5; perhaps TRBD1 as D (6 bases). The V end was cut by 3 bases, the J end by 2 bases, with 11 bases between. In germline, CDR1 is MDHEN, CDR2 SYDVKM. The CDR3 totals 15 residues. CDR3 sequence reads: CASSLIRGGNQPQHF. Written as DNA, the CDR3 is TGTGCCAGCAGTTTGATCAGGGGAGGCAATCAGCCCCAGCATTTT.

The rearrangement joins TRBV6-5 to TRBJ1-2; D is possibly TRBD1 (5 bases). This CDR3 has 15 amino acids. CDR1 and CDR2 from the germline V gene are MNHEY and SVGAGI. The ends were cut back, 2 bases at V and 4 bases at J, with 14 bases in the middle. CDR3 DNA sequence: TGTGCCAGCAGTTACGGGGTGGGGGGGACCTATGGCTACACCTTC. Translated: CASSYGVGGTYGYTF.

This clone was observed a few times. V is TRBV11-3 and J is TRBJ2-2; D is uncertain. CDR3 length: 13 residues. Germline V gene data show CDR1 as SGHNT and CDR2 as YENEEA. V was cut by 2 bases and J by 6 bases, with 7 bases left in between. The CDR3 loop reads CASSLSRAGELFF. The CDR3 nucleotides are TGTGCCAGCAGCTTATCTCGGGCCGGGGAGCTGTTTTTT.

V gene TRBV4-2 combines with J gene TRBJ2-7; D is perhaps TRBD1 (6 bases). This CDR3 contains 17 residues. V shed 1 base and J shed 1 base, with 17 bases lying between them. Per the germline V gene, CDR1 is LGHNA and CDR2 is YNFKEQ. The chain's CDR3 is CASSQAGTYGGSYEQYF. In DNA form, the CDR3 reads TGTGCCAGCAGCCAAGCCGGGACATATGGGGGTTCCTACGAGCAGTACTTC.

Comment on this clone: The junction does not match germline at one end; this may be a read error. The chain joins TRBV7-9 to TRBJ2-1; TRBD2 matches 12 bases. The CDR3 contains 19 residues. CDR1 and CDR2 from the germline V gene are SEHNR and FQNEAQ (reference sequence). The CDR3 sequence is CASSSTSGRRLGSYNERFF. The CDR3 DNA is TGTGCCAGCAGCTCGACTAGCGGGAGAAGGCTGGGCTCCTACAATGAGCGGTTCTTC.

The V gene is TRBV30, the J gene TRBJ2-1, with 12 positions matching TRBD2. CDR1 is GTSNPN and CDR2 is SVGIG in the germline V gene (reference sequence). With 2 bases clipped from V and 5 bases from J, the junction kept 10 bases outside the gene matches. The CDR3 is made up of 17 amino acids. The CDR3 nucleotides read TGTGCCTGGAGTACCTTGTCAGGACTAGCGGGAAACAATGAGCAGTTCTTC. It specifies CAWSTLSGLAGNNEQFF.

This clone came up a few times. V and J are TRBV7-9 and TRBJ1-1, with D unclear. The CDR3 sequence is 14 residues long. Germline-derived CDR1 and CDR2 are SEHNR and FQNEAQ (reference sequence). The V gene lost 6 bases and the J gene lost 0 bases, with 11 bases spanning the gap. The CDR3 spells CASREAVMNTEAFF. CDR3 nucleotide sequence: TGTGCCAGCAGGGAGGCAGTGATGAACACTGAAGCTTTCTTT.

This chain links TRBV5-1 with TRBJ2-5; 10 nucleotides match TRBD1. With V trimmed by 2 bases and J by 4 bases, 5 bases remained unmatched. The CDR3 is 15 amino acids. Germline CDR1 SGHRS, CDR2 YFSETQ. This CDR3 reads CASSFRQGAIETQYF. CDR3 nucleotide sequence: TGCGCCAGCAGCTTTCGACAGGGGGCAATAGAGACCCAGTACTTC.

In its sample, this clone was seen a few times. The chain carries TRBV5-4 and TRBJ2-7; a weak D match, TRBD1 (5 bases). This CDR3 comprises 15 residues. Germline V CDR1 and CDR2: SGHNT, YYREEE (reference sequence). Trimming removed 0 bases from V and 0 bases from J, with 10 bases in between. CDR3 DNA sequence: TGTGCCAGCAGCTTGGGACAGTTAGACTCCTACGAGCAGTACTTC. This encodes CASSLGQLDSYEQYF.